The TCR beta chain under discussion was sequenced for a study of T cell responses to AZD1222 COVID-19 vaccine. Notes on this clone: Its antigen is unknown.

Profiled with immunoSEQ multiplex PCR; TCRdb holds only in-frame clones, not every one. Of roughly 100,000 clones detected, around 87% appear once; the ten largest clones hold about a tenth. Whole-study findings and limits: Reportedly, nearly half the spike-specific TCRs target unmutated variant regions. CD4 TCRs linked to vaccination spanned spike, dominating at 160-218 and 743-854. The donor cohort was predominantly white British with a female majority, and clonal diversity may have been underestimated. Among AZD1222 vaccinees, only five or six were seropositive at baseline.

Trimming left V 2 bases short and J 5 bases short, with 16 bases between. This CDR3 region has 16 residues. CDR1 is MNHEY, CDR2 SMNVEV, per germline (reference sequence). The material was peripheral blood, obtained 28 days after the second AZD1222 dose. J is TRBJ2-1 and V is TRBV27; TRBD2 is a possible D gene (6 bases). The receptor comes from an adult who received the AZD1222 COVID-19 vaccine. The CDR3 loop is CASSLIGSRQNNEQFF. The DNA for the CDR3 is TGTGCCAGCAGTTTAATCGGGAGTCGGCAAAACAATGAGCAGTTCTTC.